This is a list of T cell receptor beta chains from one sample in a study of shared clonotypes between healthy human individuals. The repertoire was sequenced with immunoSEQ multiplex PCR; TCRdb's copy has only in-frame clones and lacks some. The sample has over a million clones, about 77% seen once. The sequencing input was memory CD4+ T cells sorted from blood. The source is a man aged 18 to 30 in good health. Both conserved end residues are part of each CDR3. A D gene is named only where the DNA matches it firmly. A row's size may be missing; if present it is once, few, many or a size class.

DNA: TGCGCCAGCAGCTTGGCGGGGACAGCGAACACCGGGGAGCTGTTTTTT; CDR3: CASSLAGTANTGELFF; size: .; D: TRBD1; J: TRBJ2-2; V: TRBV5-1
DNA: TGTGCCAGCAGTGAAGCCACAAATGGGGGGGTTCTTGGCTACACCTTC; CDR3: CASSEATNGGVLGYTF; size: .; D: .; J: TRBJ1-2; V: TRBV2
DNA: TGTGCCAGCAGTGAAGGGGGAGGGCCAGATACGCAGTATTTT; CDR3: CASSEGGGPDTQYF; size: .; D: TRBD2; J: TRBJ2-3; V: TRBV6-1
DNA: TGTGCCAGCAGCCAGGGGGAGGGCTCTGGAAACACCATATATTTT; CDR3: CASSQGEGSGNTIYF; size: .; D: TRBD1; J: TRBJ1-3; V: TRBV9
DNA: TGTGCCAGCAGCTCTTTACTCGGACAGGGGTCCACAGATACGCAGTATTTT; CDR3: CASSSLLGQGSTDTQYF; size: .; D: TRBD1; J: TRBJ2-3; V: TRBV5-6
DNA: TGTGCCAGCAGCTTGGTAACAGGCGGGCCCACAGATACGCAGTATTTT; CDR3: CASSLVTGGPTDTQYF; size: .; D: .; J: TRBJ2-3; V: TRBV5-6
DNA: TGTGCCAGCAGCGCCCAGGGGGCCCCCTACAATGAGCAGTTCTTC; CDR3: CASSAQGAPYNEQFF; size: .; D: TRBD1; J: TRBJ2-1; V: TRBV9
DNA: TGTGCCTGGAGTTGGGGGGGGAACGAAAAACTGTTTTTT; CDR3: CAWSWGGNEKLFF; size: few; D: .; J: TRBJ1-4; V: TRBV30
DNA: TGCGCCAGCAGCCCATCCCGGGTGACAGGGGGATTTTCTGGGGCCAACGTCCTGACTTTC; CDR3: CASSPSRVTGGFSGANVLTF; size: .; D: TRBD1; J: TRBJ2-6; V: TRBV4-3
DNA: TGTGCCAGCAGTGAAGCGACAAATGCGGACGGAAACACCATATATTTT; CDR3: CASSEATNADGNTIYF; size: .; D: .; J: TRBJ1-3; V: TRBV6-1
DNA: TGTGCTAGCAGCTTAGCCGCGGATCAGCCCCAGCATTTT; CDR3: CASSLAADQPQHF; size: .; D: .; J: TRBJ1-5; V: TRBV7-7
DNA: TGTGCCAGCAGCCCCGGGACTGTTGGCTACACCTTC; CDR3: CASSPGTVGYTF; size: .; D: .; J: TRBJ1-2; V: TRBV7-9
DNA: TGTGCTAGTGGTTTACAGGACGGGGGAAGGGAGCAGTACTTC; CDR3: CASGLQDGGREQYF; size: .; D: .; J: TRBJ2-7; V: TRBV12-5
DNA: TGTGCCAGCAGTGACGTAGGGACAAGCGTGGAGACCCAGTACTTC; CDR3: CASSDVGTSVETQYF; size: .; D: .; J: TRBJ2-5; V: TRBV6-1
DNA: TGTGCCAGCAGCTTTTCTGCGGGGGCCCGGACCTATAGCACAGATACGCAGTATTTT; CDR3: CASSFSAGARTYSTDTQYF; size: .; D: .; J: TRBJ2-3; V: TRBV11-2
DNA: TGTGCCAGCTCACCTGAGGGAATCTCTGGAAACACCATATATTTT; CDR3: CASSPEGISGNTIYF; size: .; D: .; J: TRBJ1-3; V: TRBV18
DNA: TGTGCCAGCGGAGGGGGCCGGGGGGCTTCACCCCTCCACTTT; CDR3: CASGGGRGASPLHF; size: .; D: TRBD1; J: TRBJ1-6; V: TRBV6-5
DNA: TGTGCCAGCAGCTTACCACACTCCTACGAGCAGTACTTC; CDR3: CASSLPHSYEQYF; size: .; D: .; J: TRBJ2-7; V: TRBV5-5
DNA: TGTGCCAGCAGTTCCGGATGGTTTAAGTGGGATCAAGAGACCCAGTACTTC; CDR3: CASSSGWFKWDQETQYF; size: .; D: .; J: TRBJ2-5; V: TRBV11-1
DNA: TGTGCCAGCAGCCCCGGAGGAAACACCGGGGAGCTGTTTTTT; CDR3: CASSPGGNTGELFF; size: .; D: .; J: TRBJ2-2; V: TRBV5-4
DNA: TGTGCCAGTAGTCCCCTCAATCCATCAGGAAACACCATATATTTT; CDR3: CASSPLNPSGNTIYF; size: .; D: .; J: TRBJ1-3; V: TRBV19
DNA: TGCGCCAGCAGTCCATCGGGGGGTTACACTGAAGCTTTCTTT; CDR3: CASSPSGGYTEAFF; size: once; D: .; J: TRBJ1-1; V: TRBV5-1
DNA: TGTGCCAGCAGCTTCGGGCGGACAGATACGCAGTATTTT; CDR3: CASSFGRTDTQYF; size: few; D: .; J: TRBJ2-3; V: TRBV5-4
DNA: TGTGCCAGCAGCCTACAGGGGTCTAACTATGGCTACACCTTC; CDR3: CASSLQGSNYGYTF; size: .; D: TRBD1; J: TRBJ1-2; V: TRBV5-5
DNA: TGTGCCATCAGTGAAGCAGATCAGCCCCAGCATTTT; CDR3: CAISEADQPQHF; size: few; D: .; J: TRBJ1-5; V: TRBV10-3
DNA: TGTGCCAGCAGATTGGCCGGGGGTGATGGCTACACCTTC; CDR3: CASRLAGGDGYTF; size: .; D: .; J: TRBJ1-2; V: TRBV5-4
DNA: TGTGCCAGCAGCCCTTTCGTCGGCGGGGGTCGGGAGACCCAGTACTTC; CDR3: CASSPFVGGGRETQYF; size: .; D: TRBD2; J: TRBJ2-5; V: TRBV7-6
DNA: TGTGCCAGCAGCAAAGCCGGACAGGGGGAGGGAAGGAACACTGAAGCTTTCTTT; CDR3: CASSKAGQGEGRNTEAFF; size: .; D: .; J: TRBJ1-1; V: TRBV21-1
DNA: TGTGCCAGCAGCTTGGGGGTAACCACTAATGAAAAACTGTTTTTT; CDR3: CASSLGVTTNEKLFF; size: .; D: .; J: TRBJ1-4; V: TRBV5-5
DNA: TGTGCCAGCAGTGACGGACTAGCGGGGGTGACAGATACGCAGTATTTT; CDR3: CASSDGLAGVTDTQYF; size: .; D: TRBD2; J: TRBJ2-3; V: TRBV25-1
DNA: TGCAGTGCCAGGCGGGGAGAGGCTTTCTTT; CDR3: CSARRGEAFF; size: .; D: .; J: TRBJ1-1; V: TRBV20-1
DNA: TGTGCCAGCTCACGACTAGCGGGGACATACCAAGAGACCCAGTACTTC; CDR3: CASSRLAGTYQETQYF; size: .; D: TRBD2; J: TRBJ2-5; V: TRBV18
DNA: TGTGCCTGGGGAACACAGGGCAGTGAAAAACTGTTTTTT; CDR3: CAWGTQGSEKLFF; size: few; D: .; J: TRBJ1-4; V: TRBV30
DNA: TGCGCCAGCAGCCAAGATAGGTCGCTGAGAGGCTATGGCTACACCTTC; CDR3: CASSQDRSLRGYGYTF; size: .; D: .; J: TRBJ1-2; V: TRBV4-1
DNA: TGTGCCAGCAGCTTACTCGCGGGGGGGCCGGACGGGGAGCTGTTTTTT; CDR3: CASSLLAGGPDGELFF; size: .; D: TRBD2; J: TRBJ2-2; V: TRBV5-6
DNA: TGTGCCAGCAGCTTAGTAGCTGGCGGACAGAGCTCCTATAATTCACCCCTCCACTTT; CDR3: CASSLVAGGQSSYNSPLHF; size: few; D: .; J: TRBJ1-6; V: TRBV7-6
DNA: TGTGCCAGCAGCTCCGGGACTAGCTTTGGTGGCAATGAGCAGTTCTTC; CDR3: CASSSGTSFGGNEQFF; size: .; D: TRBD2; J: TRBJ2-1; V: TRBV13
DNA: TGTGCCAGCAGCCCGGACAGGGGGCGACTCACTGAAGCTTTCTTT; CDR3: CASSPDRGRLTEAFF; size: many; D: TRBD1; J: TRBJ1-1; V: TRBV5-4
DNA: TGTGCCAGCTCACCAGATAGCGGCGGCTACACCTTC; CDR3: CASSPDSGGYTF; size: .; D: .; J: TRBJ1-2; V: TRBV18
DNA: TGTGCCAGCAGCGCCGGGACATCCGTGACGACAGATACGCAGTATTTT; CDR3: CASSAGTSVTTDTQYF; size: once; D: .; J: TRBJ2-3; V: TRBV9
DNA: TGTGCCAGTAGTTCCCGCCTAGACTCCTACGAGCAGTACTTC; CDR3: CASSSRLDSYEQYF; size: .; D: .; J: TRBJ2-7; V: TRBV19